This T cell receptor beta chain derives from a study of T cell repertoires in cytomegalovirus infection. Germline CDR1 and CDR2: SGHTA and FQGNSA. This CDR3 comprises 15 residues. V lost 5 bases and J lost 10, with 18 bases in between. This clonotype was detected a few times. The target antigen is unknown. Via MiXCR, TCRdb re-called the reads, giving one row per CDR3 protein. Of fewer than 850,000 distinct CDR3 sequences listed, roughly 29% are singletons. This sequence joins TRBV7-2 and TRBJ1-6; no clear D gene. This material consisted of cultured CD8+ T cells from PBMCs, taken from culture after CMV antigen stimulation. The TCR was taken from a human donor in good health (CMV status not recorded). Some clones in this sample may be carry-over from other donors' samples. CDR3 residues: CASSGNPPFESPLHF. CDR3 DNA: TGTGCCAGCAGCGGAAACCCCCCTTTTGAGTCACCCCTCCACTTT.